This T cell receptor beta chain was observed in a study of T cell responses to AZD1222 COVID-19 vaccine. V shed 4 bases and J shed 7 bases, with 11 bases lying between them. The CDR3 totals 14 residues. The V gene's germline CDR1 is KGHSH and CDR2 LQKENI. Sequencing was performed with immunoSEQ multiplex PCR; in TCRdb, only in-frame clones are kept and a portion is missing. In the table there are fewer than 250,000 clones, 85% to 95% of which are singletons. The sequencing used peripheral blood, collected on day 0 of MenACWY control vaccination. The receptor comes from an adult in good health. This chain joins TRBV18 and TRBJ1-6; a possible D gene is TRBD1 (5 bases). In DNA, the CDR3 is TGTGCCAGCTCACGGCAGGGAGAGAATTCACCCCTCCACTTT. This translates into CASSRQGENSPLHF.